The clone carrying this T cell receptor (beta chain) turned up a few times. Antigen specificity is unknown. This specimen belongs to a study of T-cell reconstitution after alpha-beta-depleted transplantation in children. Study-wide points: Some patients' high day-60 TCRbeta diversity was traced to surviving recipient T cells and thymic progenitors. When one year had passed after transplant, most T-cell counts and diversity came from newly produced T cells.

Unique molecular identifiers featured in how the TCRbeta library was prepared. TCRdb itself ran the PCR reads through MiXCR, one entry per CDR3 protein. The table has approximately 430,000 distinct CDR3 sequences, about 17% seen once. The CDR3 length is 13 residues. V was trimmed by 5 bases and J by 2 bases, leaving 10 bases between them. Sequenced here: PBMCs, mostly from graft donor cells, sampled 360 days after TCRalphabeta/CD19-depleted stem cell transplant. The gene calls are TRBV12-3 or TRBV12-4 and TRBJ2-7; the D is unclear. The clonotype comes from a boy under three years old who had a stem cell transplant for Wiskott-Aldrich syndrome, so the T cells may come from the graft donor. CDR3 sequence reads: CASSNRRTYEQYF. DNA for the CDR3: TGTGCCAGCAGTAACCGCCGCACCTACGAGCAGTACTTC.